This TCR beta chain was identified in a study of cytomegalovirus exposure and HLA in healthy donors. CDR1 is SGHNT, CDR2 YENEEA, per germline. Trimming left V 0 bases short and J 2 bases short, with 12 bases between. This CDR3 has 16 amino acids. The PCR was carried out with 60 Vbeta primers and 13 Jbeta primers. TCRdb keeps only in-frame clones here, not all; method: immunoSEQ multiplex PCR. Of roughly 120,000 clones in the sample, approximately 78% were seen once. This clone was detected only once. This clonotype was sampled from a man aged 25-45 years in good health and CMV-seropositive. The chain is built from TRBV11-3 and TRBJ2-3, with TRBD2 as a possible D gene (5 bases). Source material: PBMCs. CDR3 in DNA: TGTGCCAGCAGCTTAGAAGGCCTAGCTACCACAGATACGCAGTATTTT. It yields the protein CASSLEGLATTDTQYF.